These T cell receptor beta chains were read from a single sample in a study of PD-1 blockade in classical Hodgkin lymphoma. Produced via immunoSEQ multiplex PCR; TCRdb's table is partial and in-frame only. The table lists 18,000 or so clones, around 80% of them singletons, with approximately 2.2% in the top ten. The material sequenced was CD4+ T cells from blood, taken before the fourth cycle of nivolumab. All receptors derive from a human donor with classical Hodgkin lymphoma. Both conserved end residues are part of each CDR3. The D gene is left open where the match is weak. Some rows mark clone size as missing; the rest say once, few, many or name a class of expanded clone.

d_gene: NA
j_gene: TRBJ1-1
abundance: NA
v_gene: TRBV30
CDR3aa: CAWSVRGRYTEAFF
CDR3nt: TGTGCCTGGAGTGTAAGGGGACGGTACACTGAAGCTTTCTTT

d_gene: NA
j_gene: TRBJ2-5
abundance: NA
v_gene: TRBV11-2
CDR3aa: CASSLGETQYF
CDR3nt: TGTGCCAGCAGCTTAGGAGAGACCCAGTACTTC

d_gene: NA
j_gene: TRBJ2-3
abundance: NA
v_gene: TRBV9
CDR3aa: CASSTGQTDTQYF
CDR3nt: TGTGCCAGCAGCACCGGACAGACAGATACGCAGTATTTT

d_gene: NA
j_gene: TRBJ2-7
abundance: NA
v_gene: TRBV11-2
CDR3aa: CASSLASTSSSYEQYF
CDR3nt: TGTGCCAGCAGCTTAGCTAGCACGTCCTCCTCCTACGAGCAGTACTTC

d_gene: NA
j_gene: TRBJ1-2
abundance: NA
v_gene: TRBV6-1
CDR3aa: CASSEVWNYGYTF
CDR3nt: TGTGCCAGCAGTGAAGTATGGAACTATGGCTACACCTTC

d_gene: NA
j_gene: TRBJ1-2
abundance: once
v_gene: TRBV9
CDR3aa: CASSVAGAGGYTF
CDR3nt: TGTGCCAGCAGCGTAGCAGGGGCAGGTGGCTACACCTTC

d_gene: NA
j_gene: TRBJ1-2
abundance: NA
v_gene: TRBV6-6
CDR3aa: CASSYRQNYGYTF
CDR3nt: TGTGCCAGCAGCTACCGGCAAAACTATGGCTACACCTTC

d_gene: NA
j_gene: TRBJ2-5
abundance: NA
v_gene: TRBV7-2
CDR3aa: CASSLRNDQETQYF
CDR3nt: TGTGCCAGCAGCCTCAGAAACGACCAAGAGACCCAGTACTTC

d_gene: NA
j_gene: TRBJ2-4
abundance: once
v_gene: TRBV2
CDR3aa: CASSETHKEGHLAKNIQYF
CDR3nt: TGTGCCAGCAGTGAAACGCACAAAGAGGGCCACCTGGCCAAAAACATTCAGTACTTC

d_gene: NA
j_gene: TRBJ1-1
abundance: NA
v_gene: TRBV10-1
CDR3aa: CASSGWTAEAFF
CDR3nt: TGCGCCAGCAGCGGCTGGACCGCGGAAGCTTTCTTT

d_gene: NA
j_gene: TRBJ1-1
abundance: NA
v_gene: TRBV14
CDR3aa: CASSQLGFTEAFF
CDR3nt: TGTGCCAGCAGCCAATTGGGGTTCACTGAAGCTTTCTTT

d_gene: NA
j_gene: TRBJ2-7
abundance: few
v_gene: TRBV9
CDR3aa: CASSAHWTDSYEQYF
CDR3nt: TGTGCCAGCAGCGCCCACTGGACAGATTCCTACGAGCAGTACTTC

d_gene: NA
j_gene: TRBJ1-2
abundance: NA
v_gene: TRBV7-2
CDR3aa: CASSLEGRIIGYTF
CDR3nt: TGTGCCAGCAGCTTAGAGGGCAGAATTATTGGCTACACCTTC

d_gene: NA
j_gene: TRBJ2-3
abundance: NA
v_gene: TRBV5-1
CDR3aa: CASSLGLRYFGGDTQYF
CDR3nt: TGCGCCAGCAGCTTGGGACTGCGATATTTCGGGGGAGATACGCAGTATTTT

d_gene: NA
j_gene: TRBJ2-2
abundance: NA
v_gene: TRBV19
CDR3aa: CASSPFRGASNTGELFF
CDR3nt: TGTGCCAGTAGTCCGTTCCGGGGGGCCTCGAACACCGGGGAGCTGTTTTTT

d_gene: NA
j_gene: TRBJ2-7
abundance: NA
v_gene: TRBV6-5
CDR3aa: CASSLYQGSEQYF
CDR3nt: TGTGCCAGCAGCTTATACCAGGGGAGCGAGCAGTACTTC

d_gene: NA
j_gene: TRBJ1-1
abundance: NA
v_gene: TRBV27
CDR3aa: CASRVRGGDTEAFF
CDR3nt: TGTGCCAGCAGGGTACGGGGTGGGGACACTGAAGCTTTCTTT

d_gene: TRBD1
j_gene: TRBJ1-2
abundance: NA
v_gene: TRBV6-1
CDR3aa: CASRVPGTAAGYTF
CDR3nt: TGTGCCAGCAGGGTCCCCGGGACAGCCGCCGGCTACACCTTC

d_gene: TRBD2
j_gene: TRBJ2-1
abundance: NA
v_gene: TRBV5-6
CDR3aa: CASSLHLGGFYNEQFF
CDR3nt: TGTGCCAGCAGCTTACATTTGGGAGGGTTTTACAATGAGCAGTTCTTC

d_gene: TRBD1
j_gene: TRBJ1-2
abundance: NA
v_gene: TRBV28
CDR3aa: CASRGGQGERVAYGYTF
CDR3nt: TGTGCCAGCAGGGGGGGACAGGGGGAAAGGGTAGCCTATGGCTACACCTTC

d_gene: TRBD2
j_gene: TRBJ2-1
abundance: NA
v_gene: TRBV11-3
CDR3aa: CASSLKTSGREVEQFF
CDR3nt: TGTGCCAGCAGCTTAAAGACTAGCGGGAGGGAGGTTGAGCAGTTCTTC

d_gene: NA
j_gene: TRBJ1-1
abundance: few
v_gene: TRBV6-5
CDR3aa: CASTRGGNTEAFF
CDR3nt: TGTGCCAGCACGCGGGGAGGGAACACTGAAGCTTTCTTT

d_gene: NA
j_gene: TRBJ2-1
abundance: NA
v_gene: TRBV6-5
CDR3aa: CATSPLGVGPNEQFF
CDR3nt: TGTGCCACGTCCCCTTTGGGGGTAGGGCCCAATGAGCAGTTCTTC

d_gene: TRBD2
j_gene: TRBJ2-3
abundance: NA
v_gene: TRBV19
CDR3aa: CASRTLSGSTDTQYF
CDR3nt: TGTGCCAGTAGGACCCTTAGCGGGAGCACAGATACGCAGTATTTT

d_gene: NA
j_gene: TRBJ2-6
abundance: few
v_gene: TRBV5-1
CDR3aa: CASSPSQLGTGANVLTF
CDR3nt: TGCGCCAGCAGCCCCTCCCAACTTGGGACCGGGGCCAACGTCCTGACTTTC

d_gene: TRBD1
j_gene: TRBJ1-6
abundance: few
v_gene: TRBV7-6
CDR3aa: CASSVDRESPLHF
CDR3nt: TGTGCCAGCAGCGTCGACAGGGAATCACCCCTCCACTTT

d_gene: NA
j_gene: TRBJ2-2
abundance: NA
v_gene: TRBV4-2
CDR3aa: CASSQVQFPGELFF
CDR3nt: TGTGCCAGCAGCCAAGTGCAGTTTCCCGGGGAGCTGTTTTTT

d_gene: TRBD1
j_gene: TRBJ2-5
abundance: NA
v_gene: TRBV5-1
CDR3aa: CASPRDRRHQETQYF
CDR3nt: TGCGCCAGCCCTAGGGACAGGAGACACCAAGAGACCCAGTACTTC

d_gene: TRBD2
j_gene: TRBJ2-2
abundance: NA
v_gene: TRBV12-5
CDR3aa: CASGPDGTTTGELFF
CDR3nt: TGTGCTAGTGGTCCAGATGGGACTACCACCGGGGAGCTGTTTTTT

d_gene: NA
j_gene: TRBJ1-1
abundance: NA
v_gene: TRBV6-6
CDR3aa: CASSRDKAFF
CDR3nt: TGTGCCAGCAGTAGAGATAAAGCTTTCTTT

d_gene: NA
j_gene: TRBJ2-7
abundance: NA
v_gene: TRBV6-5
CDR3aa: CASSYSRSREYEQYF
CDR3nt: TGTGCCAGCAGTTATAGCAGGAGTCGGGAGTACGAGCAGTACTTC

d_gene: TRBD1
j_gene: TRBJ1-1
abundance: NA
v_gene: TRBV10-3
CDR3aa: CAINPDRANTEAFF
CDR3nt: TGTGCCATCAACCCGGACAGGGCGAACACTGAAGCTTTCTTT

d_gene: NA
j_gene: TRBJ1-2
abundance: NA
v_gene: TRBV7-8
CDR3aa: CASSPFRARAVGYTF
CDR3nt: TGTGCCAGCAGCCCCTTCCGAGCCAGGGCGGTGGGCTACACCTTC

d_gene: NA
j_gene: TRBJ2-1
abundance: once
v_gene: TRBV7-2
CDR3aa: CASSRDLGGEQFF
CDR3nt: TGTGCCAGCAGCCGAGACCTAGGGGGTGAGCAGTTCTTC

d_gene: NA
j_gene: TRBJ2-5
abundance: NA
v_gene: TRBV6-5
CDR3aa: CASSYSNFQETQYF
CDR3nt: TGTGCCAGCAGTTACTCGAACTTCCAAGAGACCCAGTACTTC

d_gene: NA
j_gene: TRBJ2-3
abundance: NA
v_gene: TRBV7-2
CDR3aa: CASSPALDTQYF
CDR3nt: TGTGCCAGCAGCCCAGCGTTAGATACGCAGTATTTT

d_gene: TRBD2
j_gene: TRBJ2-7
abundance: NA
v_gene: TRBV5-1
CDR3aa: CASSRGNSGTYEQYF
CDR3nt: TGCGCCAGCTCTCGGGGGAATAGCGGGACCTACGAGCAGTACTTC

d_gene: NA
j_gene: TRBJ1-2
abundance: NA
v_gene: TRBV6-5
CDR3aa: CASSYDGSGGGYTF
CDR3nt: TGTGCCAGCAGTTACGATGGGTCGGGAGGAGGCTACACCTTC

d_gene: NA
j_gene: TRBJ1-5
abundance: NA
v_gene: TRBV6-1
CDR3aa: CASSLMENQPQHF
CDR3nt: TGTGCCAGCAGCTTAATGGAAAATCAGCCCCAGCATTTT

d_gene: NA
j_gene: TRBJ1-4
abundance: NA
v_gene: TRBV28
CDR3aa: CASSQQGLGNEKLFF
CDR3nt: TGTGCCAGCAGTCAACAGGGCCTGGGGAATGAAAAACTGTTTTTT

d_gene: NA
j_gene: TRBJ1-2
abundance: NA
v_gene: TRBV6-5
CDR3aa: CASLDGKGGYTF
CDR3nt: TGTGCCAGTTTAGACGGGAAGGGTGGCTACACCTTC

d_gene: TRBD2
j_gene: TRBJ2-2
abundance: NA
v_gene: TRBV5-1
CDR3aa: CASSLASGGAGTGELFF
CDR3nt: TGCGCCAGCAGCTTGGCTAGCGGGGGGGCCGGGACCGGGGAGCTGTTTTTT

d_gene: NA
j_gene: TRBJ1-5
abundance: NA
v_gene: TRBV5-1
CDR3aa: CASSLEGLGQPQHF
CDR3nt: TGCGCCAGCAGCTTAGAAGGGTTGGGTCAGCCCCAGCATTTT

d_gene: NA
j_gene: TRBJ1-3
abundance: NA
v_gene: TRBV10-3
CDR3aa: CAISEWGSGNTIYF
CDR3nt: TGTGCCATCAGTGAGTGGGGGTCAGGAAACACCATATATTTT

d_gene: NA
j_gene: TRBJ2-3
abundance: NA
v_gene: TRBV7-2
CDR3aa: CASSREGRTSTDTQYF
CDR3nt: TGTGCCAGCAGCCGTGAGGGGCGGACTAGCACAGATACGCAGTATTTT

d_gene: TRBD1
j_gene: TRBJ1-6
abundance: few
v_gene: TRBV4-3
CDR3aa: CASSPAQGTWNSPLHF
CDR3nt: TGCGCCAGCAGCCCGGCACAGGGGACCTGGAATTCACCCCTCCACTTT

d_gene: NA
j_gene: TRBJ1-2
abundance: few
v_gene: TRBV5-4
CDR3aa: CASSNPGALGGYTF
CDR3nt: TGTGCCAGCAGCAACCCGGGGGCCCTTGGTGGCTACACCTTC

d_gene: NA
j_gene: TRBJ1-1
abundance: NA
v_gene: TRBV6-1
CDR3aa: CASSEARAVQNTEAFF
CDR3nt: TGTGCCAGCAGTGAAGCGAGGGCAGTCCAGAACACTGAAGCTTTCTTT

d_gene: NA
j_gene: TRBJ2-2
abundance: NA
v_gene: TRBV7-9
CDR3aa: CASSSNTGELFF
CDR3nt: TGTGCCAGCAGCTCGAACACCGGGGAGCTGTTTTTT

d_gene: NA
j_gene: TRBJ1-1
abundance: NA
v_gene: TRBV5-1
CDR3aa: CASSLILGGQGTEAFF
CDR3nt: TGCGCCAGCAGTCTCATTCTCGGGGGGCAAGGAACTGAAGCTTTCTTT

d_gene: NA
j_gene: TRBJ2-7
abundance: NA
v_gene: TRBV7-2
CDR3aa: CASSFGAIYEQYF
CDR3nt: TGTGCCAGCAGCTTCGGGGCGATCTACGAGCAGTACTTC

d_gene: TRBD2
j_gene: TRBJ2-2
abundance: NA
v_gene: TRBV6-1
CDR3aa: CASSRTSGGTGELFF
CDR3nt: TGTGCCAGCAGCCGGACTAGCGGAGGCACCGGGGAGCTGTTTTTT